These T cell receptor beta chains were read from a single sample in a study of blood T cells in healthy people across ages. TCRdb fed the 5' RACE reads into MiXCR, producing one record per CDR3 protein. The sample has 1,100,000 or so distinct CDR3 sequences, around 45% seen once. Sequenced sample: blood. The receptors stem from an older woman in good health. The CDR3 runs from the conserved cysteine through the conserved F or W.

CASSQGLTSGRAIDEQFF 18 TRBV6-2/TRBV6-3
CASSPGSLSSYNEQFF 16 TRBV19
CASSYPGPAEAFF 13 TRBV6-2/TRBV6-3
CASARDRGFGYTF 13 TRBV5-1
CATSRGTSRETQYF 14 TRBV15
CASSVSEMYGYTF 13 TRBV9
CASRAGAAYNEQFF 14 TRBV7-2
CASSFGQGLNTEAFF 15 TRBV27
CASSQEVGRGFGTQYF 16 TRBV4-1
CSAEKGQVSNQPQHF 15 TRBV20-1
CASVTLWNEQFF 12 TRBV2
CASSPGGQEYYGYTF 15 TRBV18
CSAGGRAYNEQFF 13 TRBV20-1
CASSVEVGTTQFF 13 TRBV9
CASSIPGQEVGYTF 14 TRBV6-2/TRBV6-3
CASSWRTGREPQHF 14 TRBV12-3/TRBV12-4
CATSDTGLYNEQFF 14 TRBV24-1
CASSLGASGPLEQYF 15 TRBV7-9
CSAPERGSYEQYF 13 TRBV20-1
CASRGLAGDKHSGANVLTF 19 TRBV10-2
CSAYGDRGGMQYF 13 TRBV20-1
CASSPGGSGSTDTQYF 16 TRBV18
CASSLGDRGGNQETQYF 17 TRBV11-2
CASSGITQETQYF 13 TRBV6-2/TRBV6-3
CASSAARALSTGELFF 16 TRBV9
CSAMTRVIYDEQYF 14 TRBV29-1
CSGKKTVKQETQYF 14 TRBV29-1
CASSLRQNEQFF 12 TRBV7-3
CATGGRPDEQFF 12 TRBV6-1
CASRSGTSYGYTF 13 TRBV6-1
CASSLDLALINNEQFF 16 TRBV12-3/TRBV12-4
CASSGDVLETQYF 13 TRBV5-1
CASSRTIPGDIQYF 14 TRBV14
CSATQLQGQSGQFF 14 TRBV20-1
CASSPVGTEGAFF 13 TRBV7-2
CASSSVSGAVPGNEQFF 17 TRBV7-9
CAGSVVGRGTQYF 13 TRBV2
CASRRGTGQETQYF 14 TRBV6-2/TRBV6-3
CASSYSSYNEQFF 13 TRBV6-5
CATSRAGISADTQYF 15 TRBV15
CASSQIKGTNEKLIF 15 TRBV21-1
CASSQGGSSYNEQYF 15 TRBV9
CSVREGDQPQHF 12 TRBV29-1
CSVDPNNNEQFF 12 TRBV29-1
CASRTTNVNQETQYF 15 TRBV12-3/TRBV12-4